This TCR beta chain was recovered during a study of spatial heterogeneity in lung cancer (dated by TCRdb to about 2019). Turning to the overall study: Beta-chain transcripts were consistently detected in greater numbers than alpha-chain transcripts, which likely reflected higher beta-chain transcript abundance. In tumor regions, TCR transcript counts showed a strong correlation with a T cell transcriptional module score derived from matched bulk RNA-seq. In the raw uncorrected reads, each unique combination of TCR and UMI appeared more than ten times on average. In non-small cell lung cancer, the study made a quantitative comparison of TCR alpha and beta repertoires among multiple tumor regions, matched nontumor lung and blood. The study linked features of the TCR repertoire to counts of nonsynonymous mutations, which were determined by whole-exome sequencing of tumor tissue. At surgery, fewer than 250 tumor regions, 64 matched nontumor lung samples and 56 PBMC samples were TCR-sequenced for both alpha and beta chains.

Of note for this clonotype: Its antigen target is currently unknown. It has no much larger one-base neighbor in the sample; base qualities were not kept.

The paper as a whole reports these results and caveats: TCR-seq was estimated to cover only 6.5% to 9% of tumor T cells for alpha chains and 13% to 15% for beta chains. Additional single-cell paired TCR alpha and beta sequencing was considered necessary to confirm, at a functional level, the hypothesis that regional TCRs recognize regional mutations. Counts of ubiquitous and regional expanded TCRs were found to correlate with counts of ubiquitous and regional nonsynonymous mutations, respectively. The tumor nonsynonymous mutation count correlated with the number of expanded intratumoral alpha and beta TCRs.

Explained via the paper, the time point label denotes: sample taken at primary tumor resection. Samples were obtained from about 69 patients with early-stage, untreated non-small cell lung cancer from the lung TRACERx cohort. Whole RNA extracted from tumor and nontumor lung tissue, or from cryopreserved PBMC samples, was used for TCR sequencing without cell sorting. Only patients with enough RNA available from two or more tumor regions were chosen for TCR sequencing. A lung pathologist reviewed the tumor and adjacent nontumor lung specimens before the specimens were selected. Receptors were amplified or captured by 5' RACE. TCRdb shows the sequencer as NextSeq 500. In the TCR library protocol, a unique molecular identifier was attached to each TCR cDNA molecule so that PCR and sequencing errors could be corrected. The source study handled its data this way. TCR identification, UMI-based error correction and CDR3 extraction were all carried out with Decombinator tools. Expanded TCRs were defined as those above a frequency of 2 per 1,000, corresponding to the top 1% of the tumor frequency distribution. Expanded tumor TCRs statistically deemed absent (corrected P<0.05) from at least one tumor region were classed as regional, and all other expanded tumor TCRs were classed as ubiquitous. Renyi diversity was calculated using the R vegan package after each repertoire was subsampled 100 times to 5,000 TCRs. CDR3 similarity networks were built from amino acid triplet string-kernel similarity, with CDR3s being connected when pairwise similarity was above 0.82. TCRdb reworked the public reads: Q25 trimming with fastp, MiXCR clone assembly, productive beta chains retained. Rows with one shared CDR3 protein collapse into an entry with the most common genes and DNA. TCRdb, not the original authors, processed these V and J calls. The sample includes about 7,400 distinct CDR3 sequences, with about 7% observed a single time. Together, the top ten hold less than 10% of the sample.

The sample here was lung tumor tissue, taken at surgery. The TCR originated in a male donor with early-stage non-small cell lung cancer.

The CDR3 protein is CASTHQGAEKLFF. The nucleotides read TGTGCCAGCACCCATCAGGGGGCTGAAAAACTGTTTTTT. This sequence uses TRBV6-6 and TRBJ1-4, and TRBD1 aligns with 8 junction nucleotides. Trimming takes 7 bases off V and 7 bases off J; junction bases not matched to a gene: 5. Based on the germline V gene (reference sequence), the CDR1 and CDR2 sequences are MNHNY and SVGAGI. Including the terminal cysteine and phenylalanine, the CDR3 comprises 13 residues. CDR3 DNA only is kept here, 39 bases in frame from base 1.